This T cell receptor (beta chain) appears in the sequencing data of a study of T cell repertoires in cytomegalovirus infection. Study background: It can be stated that public TCR beta signatures indicated CMV infection as well as a matching HLA type.

TCRdb processed the reads anew with MiXCR; each CDR3 protein has one entry. This repertoire shows some 900,000 distinct CDR3 sequences, around a third found once; its top ten account for roughly 12%. The CDR3 runs 16 residues. V was cut by 0 bases and J by 7 bases, with 18 bases left in between. The germline CDR1 and CDR2 sequences are LGHDT and YNNKEL (reference sequence). Comment on this clonotype: Its specificity is unknown.

The origin of this receptor is a human donor in good health (CMV status not recorded). Some clones in this sample may be carry-over from other donors' samples. The chain uses TRBV3-1 and TRBJ1-2, with D possibly TRBD1 on 5 matching bases. The input for sequencing was cultured CD8+ T cells from PBMCs, taken from culture after CMV antigen stimulation. CDR3 in amino acids: CASSQDSGRVEGGYTF. CDR3 coding DNA: TGTGCCAGCAGCCAAGATAGTGGCAGGGTCGAGGGTGGCTACACCTTC.